The T cell receptor beta chain under discussion was sequenced for a study of blood T cells in healthy people across ages. For the second PCR, which ran for about 7 to 12 cycles, a sample-barcoded 5' primer and a J-beta primer mix were used. MiXCR, applied by TCRdb to the 5' RACE reads, yields one record per CDR3 protein. The table shows approximately 780,000 distinct CDR3 sequences, with under 30% occurring only once. The same specimen was also included in a second study, on T cells of mothers and their children. Turning to that study: The shaping of TCR recombination output by thymic selection is similar in related and unrelated pairs.

The TCR sequence derives from a boy aged 5-17 years in good health. Specimen: blood.

The chain's CDR3 is CASSFGQGSEQFF. CDR3 DNA: TGTGCCAGCAGCTTTGGGCAGGGGAGTGAGCAGTTCTTC. V gene TRBV7-9 combines with J gene TRBJ2-5, with D perhaps matching TRBD1 (6 bases). The J call is doubtful: the DNA matches TRBJ2-1 better. CDR1 is SEHNR, CDR2 FQNEAQ, per germline (reference sequence). The CDR3 spans 13 residues.